The source of this T cell receptor beta chain is a study of pediatric ulcerative colitis. Points from the study as a whole: Two patients' blood samples yielded substantially fewer templates. Repertoires came from total lymphocyte DNA, not specific subsets.

This clone was seen more than once but under ten times. What it binds is unknown. Germline V CDR1 and CDR2: SEHNR, FQNEAQ (reference sequence). V lost 1 base, J lost 18 bases, and 16 bases lay in between. The CDR3 has 13 amino acids. The rectum was sampled with one to two pinch biopsies at colonoscopy. This was a survey-level run. Sequencing depth was up to 500,000 reads per sample. Profiled with immunoSEQ multiplex PCR; TCRdb holds only in-frame clones, not every one. The data contain fewer than 25,000 clones, around 69% of them singletons. Sequencing was done on a sample of gut tissue. The V gene is TRBV7-9, the J gene TRBJ1-6; no firm D call. The receptor was derived from a boy aged 10-17 years with severe ulcerative colitis. CDR3 sequence (DNA): TGTGCCAGCAGCTTAGATGCAGCTTCGAGAACCCACTTT. It codes for CASSLDAASRTHF.